This section outlines one TCR beta chain sequence together with its context. Germline assignment: CDR1 SGHKS and CDR2 YYEKEE (reference sequence). Trimming cost V 4 bases and J 3 bases; bases outside gene matches: 7. This CDR3 is built from 15 residues. Study processing details: Nucleated cell counts were estimated from reference gene primer amplification. Sequencing used immunoSEQ multiplex PCR; TCRdb keeps in-frame clones, though not all of them. V, J and clone size are taken as reported in that table, and D and trimming were inferred from the DNA itself. The sample contains about 200,000 clones, 75% to 90% of which appear only once. These data belong to a study of blood T cell repertoires in COVID-19. Study information: Acute and convalescent COVID-19 specimens originated in the United States, Italy and Spain. Sources were T cells, B-cell-depleted T cells, or PBMCs; the material itself was cDNA or gDNA.

The sequence was obtained from a human donor in a cohort sampled during active COVID-19. Sequenced material: peripheral blood. This chain uses TRBV5-5 with TRBJ1-1; 9 bases align to TRBD1. CDR3 coding DNA: TGTGCCAGCAGCACCCCGGACAGGGGCCACACTGAAGCTTTCTTT. It yields the protein CASSTPDRGHTEAFF.